This TCR beta chain was sequenced in a study of cytomegalovirus exposure and HLA in healthy donors (dated by TCRdb to 2015 to 2018). General notes on the study: An earlier analysis of roughly 610 of the donors reported 276 Gb of sequence data and 100 million to 120 million unique TCR beta sequences obtained from about 200 million T cells. An early release that covered about 600 HLA-typed donors contained approximately 320 gigabases of sequencing data and tens of millions of unique TCR sequences. Among the roughly 400 genotyped donors, around 81% belonged to the genetic ancestry cluster associated with self-reported Caucasian donors. The study aimed to test whether cataloging public T cell receptors could reveal signatures of past pathogen exposure. The study profiled the T cell repertoires of 666 subjects by immunosequencing and related them to cytomegalovirus serostatus. A separate validation cohort of 100 to 150 different subjects was used in addition to the approximately 700-subject first cohort. High-throughput TCR immunosequencing, statistical association of individual TCRs with disease status, and machine learning were combined to predict cytomegalovirus infection status. A later analysis re-examined previously published TCR beta repertoires from around 670 donors and added high-resolution HLA genotyping to investigate patterns of TCR occurrence. The later analysis used no new phenotypic data to find candidate immune exposures, relying instead on TCR beta sequences and their occurrence across donors. In an earlier analysis of around 540 of the donors, high-throughput TCR beta sequencing was used to judge whether each TCR beta V gene segment behaved as functional or pseudogenic. Donor age, sex, ethnicity and CMV serostatus were compiled alongside the repertoire data. Genome-wide SNP genotypes for about 65% of the roughly 670 donors were used in a later genetic analysis, which treated that subset as a discovery cohort. Every repertoire in the discovery cohort had been generated on one and the same sequencing platform. Both class I and class II loci were covered by HLA typing, at four-digit resolution. Typing coverage differed by locus: A, B, C, DRB1 and DQB1 were typed in about 620-630 donors, DQA1 in 522, DPA1 in 600 to 610, and DPB1 in 400 to 490. Four or five DR-DQ haplotypes were handled as single units for association and clustering because linkage in the cohort was strong. On average, roughly 250,000 unique TCR beta nucleotide sequences were sequenced per donor among a few hundred genotyped donors of the cohort, with roughly 18% of those sequences being non-productive.

The paper's findings and limits, for the study overall: Immune exposure information for the cohort was limited to CMV serostatus. HLA typing was unavailable for some donors at each locus, so association tests used only the typed subset. In a later analysis, most CMV-associated TCR beta chains were found to appear HLA-restricted, with HLA associations seemingly driven largely by CMV exposure. Most TCR sequences were observed very rarely across donors, whereas some public TCRs were present in many individuals. A cluster of highly shared sequence variants was judged likely to represent a technical artifact of the sequencing pipeline. A further reported finding was that TCR beta sequences accurately predicted the HLA-A and HLA-B alleles for most subjects in the first cohort. The 87-base-pair reads could not distinguish some IMGT-functional V segments, including TRBV6-2 and TRBV6-3, so those segments were excluded. In a later analysis, TCR association rates were found to vary across HLA loci, with the most associated TCRs seen for DRB1 alleles and the fewest for HLA-C alleles. In vitro tests confirmed that a few of the cytomegalovirus-associated TCR beta chains recognize cytomegalovirus antigens. The authors suggested that the approach could potentially be generalized to other disease states and immunological phenotypes. Compared with the 666-donor mean, donors in an Asian-associated ancestry cluster had fewer N-insertions in productive TCRs, according to a later genetic analysis. Several of the top co-occurrence clusters appeared to be linked to parvovirus B19, influenza, CMV and Epstein-Barr virus, according to a later analysis. Cytomegalovirus status was reported to be diagnosed by the classifier with high specificity and sensitivity in both the original and validation cohorts. At a false discovery rate of 0.05, a later analysis linked 16,951 TCR beta sequences to specific HLA alleles. When HLA alleles, especially DR and DQ, strongly co-occurred, TCR associations were difficult to assign to individual alleles. In an earlier analysis of roughly 500 of the donors, most TCR beta V segments appeared in productive rearrangements about 87% or about 30% of the time, broadly matching IMGT annotations. A later analysis found that HLA-associated TCR beta chains were more clonally expanded and had lower generation probabilities than equally common non-associated chains. V-gene and J-gene trimming of TCR beta chains was associated with a missense DCLRE1C variant in a later genetic analysis, and the association was replicated in an independent cohort. Roughly uniform sequencing depth across donors was assumed in presence/absence analyses, although this assumption may not hold. The earlier analysis of some 540 of the donors excluded some 15 rarely observed V segments, including chromosome 9 orphons, because counts were too low. Correlated functional status among segregating V segments might be attributable to linkage disequilibrium, but an unknown experimental factor could not be ruled out. In the study, 150 to 200 TCR beta chains were listed as associated with cytomegalovirus. In this cohort, only TCR beta chains were sequenced, and detectable features were limited by the absence of alpha or paired-chain data.

Receptor libraries were prepared by the immunoSEQ multiplex PCR assay. For the multiplex PCR, a mixture combining 60 forward primers for TCR Vbeta segments and 13 reverse primers for TCR Jbeta segments was used. Amplification of the CDR3 region of rearranged TCR beta genes was performed with a multiplex PCR assay on genomic DNA. The Illumina HiSeq System was used to sequence the amplified TCR beta libraries as 87-base-pair reads. As for how the authors treated the data: A later analysis tallied roughly 76 million unique TCR beta chains across the 660 or so repertoires, and about 10 million of those chains were shared by two or more donors. Raw reads were error-corrected and collapsed into unique sequences by a nearest-neighbor algorithm in which closely related sequences were merged to remove PCR and sequencing errors. Alignment of CDR3 sequences to IMGT reference sequences was used to assign V, D and J gene segments. For a sequence to be retained, a match of at least six nucleotides was required to both a V gene segment and a J gene segment. A rearrangement counted as productive if the CDR3 had no stop codons and remained in frame with V and J, and every other rearrangement counted as non-productive. CDR3 was defined by IMGT convention, running from the second conserved V-encoded cysteine to the conserved J-encoded phenylalanine. In an earlier analysis of some 550 of the donors, sequences lacking an unambiguous match to a single V gene segment were excluded. In an earlier analysis of roughly 500 of the donors, V segments were called functional above 56.7% productive rearrangements and were called segregating when the between-donor standard deviation exceeded 5%. A statistical classification framework was built for diagnosing cytomegalovirus status from the catalog of TCR beta chain sequences. In a later analysis, TCR nucleotide sequences were compared against IMGT/GENE-DB human TR gene sequences so that V and J genes could be assigned. Using the TCRdist pipeline, a later analysis assigned CDR3 sequences along with most-parsimonious VDJ recombination scenarios. In a later analysis, each TCR beta chain was defined by its CDR3 amino acid sequence together with its V-gene family, and reads lacking a unique V-gene family were excluded. A later analysis removed several hundred highly shared, low-generation-probability nucleotide sequences to deal with suspected cross-contamination and a sequencing artifact. In a later analysis, a clonal expansion index for each public chain was calculated from normalized within-repertoire ranks of inferred template counts. A later analysis computed generation probabilities with a VDJ recombination model fitted to out-of-frame rearrangements, and checked the results against IGoR. Hypergeometric tests were used in a later analysis to score TCR-TCR, TCR-HLA and TCR-CMV co-occurrence, with a repertoire-size bias correction applied to the TCR pairs. To estimate false discovery rates, a later analysis permuted the HLA or CMV assignments 20 times. A later analysis grouped co-occurring TCRs with DBSCAN, adding TCRdist sequence similarity when clustering within HLA-allele-positive subsets. Co-occurrence clustering excluded repertoires with fewer than 30,000 or more than 120,000 public chains, plus five with anomalous nucleotide sharing. Imported from immuneACCESS, the table was reduced by TCRdb to in-frame sequences with V and J called. These copies leave out some clones; in studies compared against another copy, an unresolved V gene accounts for under half, and the cause of the remainder is not known. The DNA was the basis for D and trimming; V, J and clone size are from that table. The table of this sample itemizes 100,000 to 150,000 clones. Around 2.7% of the sample belongs to the ten largest clones.

About this clone: It has no known antigen specificity.

The cohort comprised fewer than 750 healthy bone marrow donors. At the time of sampling, all cohort members were nominally healthy, though unrecorded immune exposures were likely present. The donor tested CMV seronegative, placing the donor among the 350 or so seronegative members of the cohort. Every donor gave a peripheral blood sample, and the peripheral blood mononuclear cells from that sample were used for TCR beta sequencing. The Qiagen DNeasy Blood Extraction Kit was used to extract genomic DNA from the blood cell samples. The CDR3 numbers 16 residues from cysteine through phenylalanine. The kept DNA is CDR3 alone, 48 bases in frame from the first base. Looking up the germline V gene yields CDR1 LGHNA and CDR2 YNFKEQ. For this chain, trimming is 0 bases at the V end and 9 bases at the J end, and the number of junction bases without a gene match is 11.

Sequenced input: PBMCs. The origin of this receptor is a man aged 30 to 39 in good health and CMV-seronegative. The rearranged segments are TRBV4-2 and TRBJ2-1, and TRBD2 aligns with 7 junction nucleotides. The DNA is as follows: TGTGCCAGCAGCCAAGAAGCGGGACCCGCACCATCTGAGCAGTTCTTC. Translation gives CASSQEAGPAPSEQFF.